This TCR beta chain was profiled in a study of liver allograft versus peripheral blood T cells (dated by TCRdb to the early 2020s). In the study overall: In liver transplant recipients, the study looked at T cell receptor repertoires in the peripheral blood and set them against the repertoires found within the transplanted livers.

Here is what the overall study found, with its caveats: The T cell receptor repertoires within liver allografts were reported to be different from the T cell receptor repertoires detected in peripheral blood.

The CDR3 numbers 15 residues from cysteine through phenylalanine. Left in the record is the CDR3 DNA by itself, 45 bases read in frame from the first base. Relative to germline, V is 0 bases shorter and J is 4 bases shorter, with 12 bases between their ends. Sequences MGHRA (CDR1) and YSYEKL (CDR2) are obtained from the germline V gene. This clonotype was seen a handful of times. There is no known antigen for this receptor. Per-nucleotide qualities are absent, and no much larger clonotype sits a single base away. TCRdb names Illumina MiSeq as the instrument used. The public reads were reanalyzed by TCRdb: fastp trimming at Q25, MiXCR alignment, in-frame beta chains only. When rows share a CDR3 protein, they turn into one entry using the most common DNA and genes. The sample table lists 2,800 or so distinct CDR3 sequences, about a sixth of them with a count of one. The top ten hold 20% to 25% of the sample.

The sequence was obtained from a human patient who had a liver transplant. After a transplant, some of the T cells may come from the graft donor. The chain was built from TRBV4-1 and TRBJ1-2; matching of 5 bases hints at TRBD1 as the D gene. The CDR3 is CASSQEDSPGYGYTF. Here is the DNA: TGCGCCAGCAGCCAAGAAGACAGCCCGGGCTATGGCTACACCTTC.